This entry lists 25 T cell receptor beta chains sequenced from one sample in a study of beta chain features in type 1 diabetes. Their antigens are not known. Sequenced material consisted of expressed TCRB transcripts (all of the isolated RNA was reverse transcribed). TCRdb's copy holds only in-frame clones and misses some; the assay was immunoSEQ multiplex PCR. The sample has hundreds of thousands of clones; 11% to 15% are singletons. Study-level findings and limits: The study found moderately but significantly shorter TCRB CDR3s in all four CD4+ subsets of Type 1 diabetes patients.

Sequencing was performed on naive CD4+ T cells from blood. These receptors were collected from a man between 18 and 35 years old with type 1 diabetes.

This clone turned up a few times. V gene TRBV7-2 combines with J gene TRBJ2-1; D may be TRBD1 or TRBD2 (6 bases each). The V gene's germline CDR1 is SGHTA and CDR2 FQGNSA. V shed 5 bases and J shed 13 bases, with 12 bases lying between them. This CDR3 is 11 amino acids long. CDR3 in amino acids: CASSQGTAQFF. CDR3 DNA sequence: TGTGCCAGCAGCCAGGGGACTGCTCAGTTCTTC.

This clone was seen more than once but under ten times. Other DNA sequences of this sample code for an identical CDR3. The chain employs TRBV2 and TRBJ1-1, with no clear D. The CDR3 extends over 11 amino acids. V lost 7 bases and J lost 0, with 3 bases in between. CDR1 is SNHLY, CDR2 FYNNEI, per germline. DNA of the CDR3: TGTGCCAGCACCCTGAACACTGAAGCTTTCTTT. Protein sequence: CASTLNTEAFF.

The sample holds a few counts of this clone. This CDR3 is also generated by other DNA sequences in the sample. This chain uses TRBV30 with TRBJ1-1; D gene ambiguous. V lost 0 bases, J lost 3 bases, and 8 bases lay in between. The CDR3 consists of 13 residues. Germline CDR1 GTSNPN, CDR2 SVGIG (reference sequence). In DNA, the CDR3 is TGTGCCTGGAGTGTCACCGGGGACACTGAAGCTTTCTTT. This translates into CAWSVTGDTEAFF.

This clone has more than one count but fewer than ten. J is TRBJ2-1 and V is TRBV5-1; D assignment may be TRBD1 or TRBD2 (6 bases each). This CDR3 comprises 16 residues. V dropped 0 bases and J dropped 6 bases, with 16 bases sitting between them. CDR1 and CDR2 (germline): SGHRS, YFSETQ. The CDR3 nucleotides read TGCGCCAGCAGCTTGGACGGCAGGGGAGGACGCAATGAGCAGTTCTTC. Residues: CASSLDGRGGRNEQFF.

This chain links TRBV30 with TRBJ1-1; D is perhaps TRBD1 (6 bases). This CDR3 has 14 amino acids. Germline CDR1 GTSNPN, CDR2 SVGIG (reference sequence). The ends were cut back, 5 bases at V and 4 bases at J, with 17 bases in the middle. CDR3 residues: CAWGFWEGGTEAFF. Here the CDR3 DNA reads TGTGCCTGGGGTTTCTGGGAAGGGGGCACTGAAGCTTTCTTT. Full variable domain (missing parts from reference TRBV30 and TRBJ1-1): SQTIHQWPATLVQPVGSPLSLECTVEGTSNPNLYWYRQAAGRGLQLLFYSVGIGQISSEVPQNLSASRPQDRQFILSSKKLLLSDSGFYLCAWGFWEGGTEAFFGQGTRLTVV.

The V gene is TRBV30, the J gene TRBJ2-3; a possible D gene is TRBD1 (6 bases). V was clipped by 2 bases and J by 5 bases, with 14 bases between them. CDR3 size: 14 residues. CDR1 is GTSNPN and CDR2 is SVGIG in the germline V gene (reference sequence). The CDR3 sequence: CAWSTYQGRDTQYF. The CDR3 nucleotides read TGTGCCTGGAGTACCTACCAGGGGCGAGATACGCAGTATTTT.

V usage is TRBV14 and J usage is TRBJ2-7, with TRBD2 matching 9 bases. The CDR3 totals 16 residues. Trimming removed 1 base from V and 7 bases from J; junction bases left unmatched: 11. From germline, CDR1 is SGHDN and CDR2 FVKESK. The CDR3: CASSQVRLAGRGEQYF. CDR3 DNA sequence: TGTGCCAGCAGCCAAGTTCGCCTAGCGGGACGAGGGGAGCAGTACTTC.

This clone was seen a handful of times. J is TRBJ1-2 and V is TRBV7-2, with D perhaps matching TRBD1 (5 bases). Germline CDR1 SGHTA, CDR2 FQGNSA. Trimming removed 3 bases at V and 5 bases at J, with 13 bases between. The CDR3 runs to 14 residues. This CDR3 is CASSLGVRDYGYTF. CDR3 nucleotides: TGTGCCAGCAGCTTGGGGGTACGGGATTATGGCTACACCTTC.

The V and J genes are TRBV5-1 and TRBJ2-1, with 9 bases fitting TRBD2. J was trimmed by 7 bases and V by 4 bases; bases with no gene match: 6. The germline V gene encodes CDR1 SGHRS and CDR2 YFSETQ. The length of the CDR3 is 14 residues. The CDR3 bases are TGCGCCAGCAGCGTAATAGCGGGAGTGAATGAGCAGTTCTTC. It encodes CASSVIAGVNEQFF. Full variable domain (missing parts from reference TRBV5-1 and TRBJ2-1): KAGVTQTPRYLIKTRGQQVTLSCSPISGHRSVSWYQQTPGQGLQFLFEYFSETQRNKGNFPGRFSGRQFSNSRSEMNVSTLELGDSALYLCASSVIAGVNEQFFGPGTRLTVL.

V is TRBV30 and J is TRBJ1-3, with D possibly being TRBD1 (5 bases). CDR3 length: 15 amino acids. Germline lookup yields CDR1 GTSNPN and CDR2 SVGIG (reference sequence). The V end lost 8 bases, the J end lost 2 bases, and 19 bases lay between the germline ends. Here the CDR3 DNA reads TGTGCCCGGGGTGCCGGGGGTACTACTGGAAACACCATATATTTT. It translates to CARGAGGTTGNTIYF.

The chain combines TRBV4-2 with TRBJ1-6, with unresolved D. V was shortened by 2 bases and J by 7 bases, with 15 bases between the two germline ends. This CDR3 contains 16 residues. Germline V gene data show CDR1 as LGHNA and CDR2 as YNFKEQ. The CDR3 bases are TGTGCCAGCAGCCAACTTCAAACCGCGGGGAATTCACCCCTCCACTTT. This sequence encodes CASSQLQTAGNSPLHF.

CDR3 sequence: CASSSSGSRAEQYF. The CDR3 DNA reads TGTGCCAGCAGTTCTTCAGGGTCACGCGCCGAGCAGTACTTC. V is TRBV28 and J is TRBJ2-7, with TRBD1 as a possible D gene (5 bases). Per the germline V gene, CDR1 is MDHEN and CDR2 is SYDVKM. V was cut by 4 bases and J by 6 bases, with 16 bases left in between. This CDR3 contains 14 residues.

This clone was observed a few times. The V gene is TRBV5-1, the J gene TRBJ2-5, with 7 bases aligning to TRBD2. Per the germline V gene, CDR1 is SGHRS and CDR2 is YFSETQ. The CDR3 is 16 amino acids. With V trimmed by 4 bases and J by 2 bases, 11 bases remained unmatched. The CDR3 nucleotides read TGCGCCAGCAGCCCCGAAGGCGGGAGTGGGCAAGAGACCCAGTACTTC. This translates into CASSPEGGSGQETQYF.

V and J are TRBV30 and TRBJ2-3, with D possibly matching TRBD1 (6 bases). This CDR3 spans 17 amino acids. CDR1 and CDR2 (germline): GTSNPN, SVGIG (reference sequence). With 3 bases removed from V and 3 bases from J, the gap between germline ends came to 22 bases. Here the CDR3 reads CAWRPPALWTVTDTQYF. The CDR3 DNA sequence: TGTGCCTGGAGACCGCCCGCTCTCTGGACAGTTACAGATACGCAGTATTTT.

The chain has TRBV29-1 and TRBJ1-4, with 7 positions matching TRBD1. The CDR3 totals 13 residues. Looked up from germline, CDR1 is SQVTM and CDR2 is ANQGSEA. V gave up 4 bases and J gave up 2 bases; unmatched junction bases: 1. The CDR3 DNA reads as TGCAGCGTTGGAGGGGGCACTAATGAAAAACTGTTTTTT. This encodes CSVGGGTNEKLFF.

This chain connects TRBV21-1 to TRBJ2-7; the table's D call, TRBD1, was not checked against the DNA. TRBV21-1 is shown as a pseudogene. The CDR3 runs 16 residues. CDR3: CASSVRSRAPSYEQYF. CDR3 DNA sequence: TGTGCCAGCAGCGTGCGCTCCAGGGCCCCTAGCTACGAGCAGTACTTC.

This clone appeared a few times. This chain links TRBV29-1 with TRBJ2-7; TRBD1 matches at 12 bases. J lost 3 bases, V lost 6 bases, and 9 bases had no gene match. Germline V gives CDR1 SQVTM, CDR2 ANQGSEA. CDR3 length equals 15 residues. The CDR3 coding sequence is TGCAGCGTCCGACCGGGACAGGGGGCAGGCTACGAGCAGTACTTC. Amino acid sequence: CSVRPGQGAGYEQYF.

This clone was counted a few times. The rearrangement uses TRBV28 and TRBJ2-7; 10 nucleotides line up with TRBD1. CDR3 length equals 14 residues. Losses at the gene ends were 6 bases for V and 2 bases for J; bases not matched to a gene: 4. CDR1 and CDR2 from the germline V gene are MDHEN and SYDVKM. The chain's CDR3 is CASRGTGATYEQYF. CDR3 bases: TGTGCCAGCAGGGGGACAGGGGCAACCTACGAGCAGTACTTC. Using reference TRBV28 and TRBJ2-7 for the parts outside the CDR3, the full variable domain is DVKVTQSSRYLVKRTGEKVFLECVQDMDHENMFWYRQDPGLGLRLIYFSYDVKMKEKGDIPEGYSVSREKKERFSLILESASTNQTSMYLCASRGTGATYEQYFGPGTRLTVT.

This clone came up a few times. This sequence joins TRBV29-1 and TRBJ1-4; D gene uncertain. Germline-derived CDR1 and CDR2 are SQVTM and ANQGSEA. Trimming removed 5 bases from V and 0 bases from J, with 4 bases in between. The length of the CDR3 is 12 residues. The CDR3 nucleotides are TGCAGCGTTCTTGCAACTAATGAAAAACTGTTTTTT. It translates to CSVLATNEKLFF.

The rearrangement uses TRBV13 and TRBJ1-1, with unresolved D. V lost 3 bases and J lost 4, with 12 bases in between. Germline V gene sequence: CDR1 PRHDT, CDR2 FYEKMQ (reference sequence). There are 14 residues in the CDR3. The CDR3 coding sequence is TGTGCCAGCAGCTTGAGGATCCGTGGCACTGAAGCTTTCTTT. It is translated as CASSLRIRGTEAFF.

The chain carries TRBV30 and TRBJ1-1, with D uncertain. Trimming took off 2 bases at V and 1 base at J, with 8 bases between the two ends. Germline CDR1 and CDR2: GTSNPN and SVGIG (reference sequence). CDR3 size: 13 residues. CDR3 coding DNA: TGTGCCTGGAGTATACAGAGGAACACTGAAGCTTTCTTT. Amino acids: CAWSIQRNTEAFF. Using reference TRBV30 and TRBJ1-1 for the parts outside the CDR3, the full variable domain is SQTIHQWPATLVQPVGSPLSLECTVEGTSNPNLYWYRQAAGRGLQLLFYSVGIGQISSEVPQNLSASRPQDRQFILSSKKLLLSDSGFYLCAWSIQRNTEAFFGQGTRLTVV.

V and J are TRBV11-2 and TRBJ2-1, with 7 bases identical to TRBD2. In germline, CDR1 is SGHAT, CDR2 FQNNGV. The V gene end was trimmed by 5 bases and the J gene end by 6 bases; junction bases not matched to a gene: 22. The CDR3 runs to 19 residues. The CDR3 nucleotides are TGTGCCAGCAGCCCCCTTCGAGTGGGAGGGCCTAAAATGGGCAATGAGCAGTTCTTC. Encoded protein: CASSPLRVGGPKMGNEQFF.

This chain links TRBV7-9 with TRBJ2-5, with D possibly TRBD2 on 6 matching bases. Germline V gene data show CDR1 as SEHNR and CDR2 as FQNEAQ (reference sequence). The V and J ends lost 5 bases and 2 bases respectively, with 9 bases between them. The CDR3 length is 13 residues. CDR3 bases: TGTGCCAGCAGCAACGGACTACAAGAGACCCAGTACTTC. Amino acid sequence: CASSNGLQETQYF.

V gene TRBV4-1 combines with J gene TRBJ2-5, with D hard to call. The CDR3 runs 16 residues. With 5 bases removed from V and 4 bases from J, the gap between germline ends came to 20 bases. CDR1 and CDR2 from the germline V gene are MGHRA and YSYEKL. CDR3 residues: CASSSFTTSARETQYF. CDR3 sequence (DNA): TGCGCCAGCAGCTCGTTTACGACTTCCGCAAGAGAGACCCAGTACTTC.

The chain recombines TRBV30 with TRBJ1-1, with a weak D call TRBD1 (6 bases). V dropped 3 bases and J dropped 3 bases, with 11 bases sitting between them. Per the germline V gene, CDR1 is GTSNPN and CDR2 is SVGIG (reference sequence). The CDR3 covers 13 residues. DNA for the CDR3: TGTGCCTGGAGAGGGGGGCAGTACACTGAAGCTTTCTTT. Amino acids: CAWRGGQYTEAFF.